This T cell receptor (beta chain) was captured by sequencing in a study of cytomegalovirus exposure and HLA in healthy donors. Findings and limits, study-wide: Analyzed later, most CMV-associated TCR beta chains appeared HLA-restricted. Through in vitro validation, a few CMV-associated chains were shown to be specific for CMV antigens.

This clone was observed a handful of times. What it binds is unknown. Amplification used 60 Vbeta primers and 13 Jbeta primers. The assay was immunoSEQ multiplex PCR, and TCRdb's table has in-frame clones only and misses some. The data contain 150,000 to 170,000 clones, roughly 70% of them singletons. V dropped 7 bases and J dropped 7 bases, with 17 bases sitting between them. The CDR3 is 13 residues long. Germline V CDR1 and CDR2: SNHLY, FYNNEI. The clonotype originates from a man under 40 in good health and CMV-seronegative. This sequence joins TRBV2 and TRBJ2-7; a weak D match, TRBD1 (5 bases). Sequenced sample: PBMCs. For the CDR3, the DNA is TGTGCCAGCAAAGAAACGACAGCTTTAGAGCAGTACTTC. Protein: CASKETTALEQYF.